The rows below give T cell receptor beta chains drawn from one sample of a study of T cells in Graves' hyperthyroidism and ophthalmopathy. From the multiplex PCR reads, TCRdb called clonotypes with MiXCR, one entry per CDR3 protein. Of some 500,000 distinct CDR3 sequences in the sample, roughly 15% were seen once. Sequences were obtained from blood. The receptors come from a woman aged 25 to 39 with Graves' ophthalmopathy. CDR3s include the opening cysteine and the closing phenylalanine or tryptophan.

len | j_gene | v_gene | CDR3aa
13 | TRBJ1-4 | TRBV5-4 | CASSSGIDEKLFF
16 | TRBJ2-3 | TRBV20-1 | CSARAGLAESTDTQYF
16 | TRBJ2-1 | TRBV13 | CASRSGLQPFYNEQFF
19 | TRBJ1-5 | TRBV28 | CASNVDRAKAWVSREPQHF
12 | TRBJ1-1 | TRBV6-5 | CASSYSGGEAFF
14 | TRBJ1-1 | TRBV3-1 | CASSQDGADTEAFF
13 | TRBJ2-7 | TRBV11-2 | CASSLTSSHEQYF
14 | TRBJ2-7 | TRBV15 | CATSLVPNDYEQYF
15 | TRBJ2-1 | TRBV19 | CASSITQGLYNEQFF
17 | TRBJ2-1 | TRBV7-3 | CASSPSQGWSSYNEQFF
13 | TRBJ2-5 | TRBV20-1 | CSAVSDRSETQYF
15 | TRBJ2-1 | TRBV28 | CASRYLAGGPYEQFF
15 | TRBJ2-5 | TRBV30 | CAWNRGQPGGETQYF
15 | TRBJ2-3 | TRBV9 | CASSDRQGRSDTQYF
17 | TRBJ2-2 | TRBV3-1 | CASSQVRGSTNTGELFF
14 | TRBJ2-1 | TRBV4-3 | CASSMASGKGEQFF
16 | TRBJ1-5 | TRBV19 | CASSIDLGQGYQPQHF
16 | TRBJ2-3 | TRBV7-9 | CASSPRNSGSGDTQYF
15 | TRBJ2-7 | TRBV18 | CASSVSGTTTYEQYF
12 | TRBJ2-5 | TRBV30 | CAWKRQGETQYF
14 | TRBJ1-2 | TRBV25-1 | CASSDGGRGNGYTF
15 | TRBJ1-2 | TRBV10-3 | CAIKSPGQGGYGYTF
13 | TRBJ1-3 | TRBV27 | CASSLSAGNTIYF
15 | TRBJ2-2 | TRBV4-3 | CASSQETGGPGELFF